The following is a T cell receptor beta chain sequence with its context. Its antigen remains unidentified. The record originates from a study of blood T cells in healthy people across ages. The study, taken as a whole, reports: Roughly linear declines in TCR beta diversity per million T cells occurred with age. Long-lived donors carried more naive CD4+ cells and greater diversity than aged donors.

CDR1 is DFQATT, CDR2 SNEGSKA, per germline (reference sequence). This CDR3 is built from 15 residues. Through a sample-barcoded 5' primer and a J-beta primer mix, a second PCR was run for roughly 7 to 12 cycles. All cDNA molecules were each tagged by a template-switch adaptor with 12 random nucleotides. TCRdb re-analysed the 5' RACE reads in MiXCR, keeping a single row per CDR3 protein. The table has over 1.5 million distinct CDR3 sequences, less than 50% seen once. Every sample had a minimum of 6.5 million PBMCs isolated. Sample: blood. The source is a woman in her thirties or forties in good health. The chain carries TRBV20-1 and TRBJ2-4; 9 bases match TRBD1. The J call may be wrong; the DNA end is better matched by TRBJ2-5. This chain's CDR3 is CSARVWDREPETQYF. For the CDR3, the DNA is TGCAGTGCTAGAGTCTGGGACAGGGAACCAGAGACCCAGTACTTC.